This T cell receptor beta chain derives from a study of cytomegalovirus exposure and HLA in healthy donors. Vbeta (60) and Jbeta (13) primers were used in the PCR. The assay was immunoSEQ multiplex PCR, and TCRdb's table has in-frame clones only and misses some. The sample records approximately 100,000 clones, 74% being singletons. Germline CDR1 and CDR2: MNHNY and SVGAGI (reference sequence). The CDR3 is 15 residues long. The ends lost 2 bases at V and 0 bases at J; junction bases unmatched: 4. This clone was observed a few times. The source of this sequence is a male donor in good health and CMV-seronegative. The sample taken for sequencing was PBMCs. J is TRBJ2-7 and V is TRBV6-6, with TRBD2 matching over 7 bases. The DNA for the CDR3 is TGTGCCAGCAGTTACGTGGCTAGCGGCTCCTACGAGCAGTACTTC. This translates into CASSYVASGSYEQYF.